These 22 T cell receptor beta chains came from one sample sequenced in a study of blood T cell repertoires in COVID-19. TCRdb keeps only in-frame clones here, not all; method: immunoSEQ multiplex PCR. The top ten clones hold 10% to 15% of a sample with tens of thousands of clones, around 90% of them seen once. The specimen was peripheral blood. The source of these receptors is a man older than 75 with acute or convalescent COVID-19.

In its sample, this clone was seen once. J is TRBJ2-1 and V is TRBV24-1; 7 bases fit TRBD1. The V gene's germline CDR1 is KGHDR and CDR2 SFDVKD. Trimming at V came to 2 bases and at J to 0 bases, leaving 9 bases not matched to a gene. CDR3 size: 18 residues. The CDR3 DNA reads TGTGCCACCAGTGATTACCAAACAGGGGTTAGCTCCTACAATGAGCAGTTCTTC. Protein product: CATSDYQTGVSSYNEQFF.

The J gene is TRBJ2-4, the V gene TRBV5-1; TRBD1 is a possible D gene (6 bases). The germline V gene encodes CDR1 SGHRS and CDR2 YFSETQ. The CDR3 contains 14 residues. Deletions cut 1 base from V and 6 bases from J, with 11 bases between. As DNA, the CDR3 is TGCGCCAGCAGCTTGCTGGGACAACCAAACATTCAGTACTTC. Translated, it gives CASSLLGQPNIQYF.

The rearrangement joins TRBV5-4 to TRBJ2-1, with 10 bases lining up with TRBD2. The V gene end was trimmed by 5 bases and the J gene end by 0 bases; junction bases not matched to a gene: 8. Looked up from germline, CDR1 is SGHNT and CDR2 is YYREEE (reference sequence). The CDR3 contains 17 residues. The CDR3 here is CASSPSGGGSSYNEQFF. The CDR3 DNA reads as TGTGCCAGCAGTCCCAGCGGGGGGGGGAGCTCCTACAATGAGCAGTTCTTC.

This CDR3 is CASSRLDVTDTQYF. For the CDR3, the DNA is TGTGCCAGCAGTCGACTAGACGTTACAGATACGCAGTATTTT. The genes are TRBV27 and TRBJ2-3; TRBD2 might be the D (6 bases). Germline lookup yields CDR1 MNHEY and CDR2 SMNVEV (reference sequence). V was clipped by 5 bases and J by 3 bases, with 12 bases between them. The CDR3 length is 14 residues.

V gene TRBV18 combines with J gene TRBJ1-6; 7 bases line up with TRBD1. CDR3 length equals 15 residues. The germline gives CDR1 KGHSH, CDR2 LQKENI. The junction had 5 bases not matched to a gene; V was cut back by 4 bases and J by 5 bases. The CDR3 spells CASSLQTGNNSPLHF. The CDR3 bases are TGTGCCAGCTCACTTCAGACAGGGAATAATTCACCCCTCCACTTT.

The CDR3 sequence: CASSRGYEQYF. The CDR3 nucleotides read TGTGCCAGCAGCAGGGGCTACGAGCAGTACTTC. V is TRBV11-1 and J is TRBJ2-7, with D possibly TRBD1 on 5 matching bases. V lost 5 bases, J lost 3 bases, and 5 bases lay in between. The CDR3 extends over 11 amino acids. Per the germline V gene, CDR1 is SGHAT and CDR2 is FQDESV (reference sequence).

The rearrangement joins TRBV27 to TRBJ1-5; D is unresolved. Trimming stripped 6 bases from V and 2 bases from J, with 17 bases between. The CDR3 extends over 16 amino acids. The germline CDR1 and CDR2 sequences are MNHEY and SMNVEV (reference sequence). CDR3 nucleotide sequence: TGTGCCAGCAGCCAGTCCGGCGGGGTCGGCAATCAGCCCCAGCATTTT. Translation gives CASSQSGGVGNQPQHF.

The chain has TRBV10-1 and TRBJ2-2; D is undetermined. Germline V gene sequence: CDR1 WNHNN, CDR2 SYGVQD (reference sequence). This CDR3 comprises 14 residues. Trimming cost V 6 bases and J 0 bases, with 8 bases left between them. CDR3 bases: TGCGCCAGCAGGACTTCGTCGAACACCGGGGAGCTGTTTTTT. It codes for CASRTSSNTGELFF.

V usage is TRBV27 and J usage is TRBJ2-6, with D maybe TRBD1 (5 bases). Germline values: CDR1 MNHEY, CDR2 SMNVEV (reference sequence). V lost 3 bases to trimming and J lost 2 bases, with 11 bases between them. The CDR3 sequence is 16 residues long. CDR3 coding DNA: TGTGCCAGCAGTTTTTATGAAGGGGCTGGGGCCAACGTCCTGACTTTC. Translation: CASSFYEGAGANVLTF.

This chain joins TRBV9 and TRBJ2-1; 7 bases align to TRBD1. CDR3 length: 14 amino acids. Trimming at V came to 0 bases and at J to 8 bases, leaving 5 bases not matched to a gene. Germline CDR1 SGDLS, CDR2 YYNGEE. The CDR3 loop reads CASSVAGTVDEQFF. In nucleotides, the CDR3 is TGTGCCAGCAGCGTAGCCGGGACAGTCGATGAGCAGTTCTTC.

V usage is TRBV5-1 and J usage is TRBJ2-7, with 7 bases that match TRBD1. With 5 bases clipped from V and 4 bases from J, the junction kept 18 bases outside the gene matches. This CDR3 has 17 amino acids. Germline V gene lookup returns CDR1 SGHRS and CDR2 YFSETQ. The CDR3 loop is CASSIGPGQAAMYEQYF. The CDR3, as DNA: TGCGCCAGCAGTATCGGACCTGGACAGGCAGCTATGTACGAGCAGTACTTC.

The chain combines TRBV11-2 with TRBJ2-7; TRBD2 might be the D (5 bases). Germline CDR1 and CDR2: SGHAT and FQNNGV. Trimming took off 5 bases at V and 2 bases at J, with 13 bases between the two ends. This CDR3 has 14 amino acids. DNA of the CDR3: TGTGCCAGCAGCCCGTCCCCCGGGGCCTACGAGCAGTACTTC. Translation: CASSPSPGAYEQYF.

V gene TRBV18 combines with J gene TRBJ1-4; a possible D gene is TRBD1 (5 bases). CDR3 size: 15 residues. Per the germline V gene, CDR1 is KGHSH and CDR2 is LQKENI. V was pared by 2 bases and J by 4 bases, with 11 bases between. CDR3 nucleotide sequence: TGTGCCAGCTCACCAGGACGGGGGGGTAATGAAAAACTGTTTTTT. This translates into CASSPGRGGNEKLFF. The full variable domain, completed using reference TRBV18 and TRBJ1-4, is NAGVMQNPRHLVRRRGQEARLRCSPMKGHSHVYWYRQLPEEGLKFMVYLQKENIIDESGMPKERFSAEFPKEGPSILRIQQVVRGDSAAYFCASSPGRGGNEKLFFGSGTQLSVL.

V and J are TRBV5-8 and TRBJ2-1; 8 bases fit TRBD1. The CDR3 sequence is 18 residues long. Germline assignment: CDR1 SGHTS and CDR2 YDEGEE. Trimming at V came to 5 bases and at J to 3 bases, leaving 16 bases not matched to a gene. The CDR3 DNA sequence: TGTGCCAGCAGGCCAGGGGGCTCGGTGGTCGTCTTCTACAATGAGCAGTTCTTC. Its translation is CASRPGGSVVVFYNEQFF.

The rearrangement uses TRBV5-1 and TRBJ1-4, with TRBD1 matching over 9 bases. The CDR3 spans 15 residues. Germline V gene sequence: CDR1 SGHRS, CDR2 YFSETQ. With V trimmed by 4 bases and J by 7 bases, 8 bases remained unmatched. The CDR3 region is CASSIQGATGEKLFF. The CDR3 DNA is TGCGCCAGCAGCATACAGGGGGCAACCGGTGAAAAACTGTTTTTT.

This clone came up a few times. The chain is built from TRBV7-9 and TRBJ2-7; the match to TRBD1 covers 9 bases. The CDR3 sequence is 16 residues long. CDR1 and CDR2 (germline): SEHNR, FQNEAQ (reference sequence). The V gene end was trimmed by 1 base and the J gene end by 3 bases; junction bases not matched to a gene: 7. CDR3 amino acids: CASSLVLAGQGYEQYF. In DNA, the CDR3 is TGTGCCAGCAGCTTAGTTCTCGCGGGACAGGGCTACGAGCAGTACTTC.

This clone was recorded once. This chain joins TRBV19 and TRBJ1-1, with D perhaps TRBD1 (5 bases). Germline V lookup: CDR1 LNHDA, CDR2 SQIVND (reference sequence). There are 13 residues in the CDR3. V gave up 5 bases and J gave up 4 bases, with 11 bases separating them. The CDR3 sequence: CASSSGRGTEAFF. CDR3 coding DNA: TGTGCCAGTAGTTCAGGGAGGGGCACTGAAGCTTTCTTT.

The chain combines TRBV2 with TRBJ1-1; 8 bases align to TRBD1. Germline V lookup: CDR1 SNHLY, CDR2 FYNNEI. The CDR3 has 12 residues. The trim removed 11 bases at V and 0 bases at J, leaving 2 bases unmatched. The CDR3 sequence is CAVRGLNTEAFF. The CDR3 nucleotides are TGTGCCGTCAGGGGGCTGAACACTGAAGCTTTCTTT.

The V call is TRBV10-1, the J call TRBJ2-1; D is possibly TRBD1 (5 bases). Per germline, CDR1 WNHNN and CDR2 SYGVQD (reference sequence). V lost 0 bases, J lost 12 bases, and 12 bases lay in between. CDR3 size: 13 residues. The CDR3 nucleotides read TGCGCCAGCAGTGAGTCACAGGTGGCCTTGCAGTTCTTC. Its protein is CASSESQVALQFF.

This clone was seen a single time. The junction differs from germline at one of its ends, possibly a read error. The chain links TRBV3-1 (or the pseudogene TRBV3-2) to TRBJ2-3; TRBD2 is a possible D gene (6 bases). CDR1 is LGHDT and CDR2 is YNNKEL in the germline V gene (reference sequence). The CDR3 covers 17 residues. Written as DNA, the CDR3 is TGTGCCAGCAGCCAAGACCCATCCGGGACTCGGGCAGAAACGCAGTATTTT. It encodes CASSQDPSGTRAETQYF.

The V and J genes are TRBV11-2 and TRBJ1-1; D may be TRBD1 (6 bases). Trimming took off 4 bases at V and 3 bases at J, with 12 bases between the two ends. The length of the CDR3 is 14 residues. Per the germline V gene, CDR1 is SGHAT and CDR2 is FQNNGV. For the CDR3, the DNA is TGTGCCAGCAGCTCCGGGACAATGTACACTGAAGCTTTCTTT. Translating it yields CASSSGTMYTEAFF.

The chain couples TRBV3-1 (or the pseudogene TRBV3-2) to TRBJ1-2; D possibly corresponds to TRBD1 (6 bases). In germline, CDR1 is LGHDT, CDR2 YNNKEL (reference sequence). V was clipped by 4 bases and J by 8 bases, with 20 bases between them. CDR3 size: 15 residues. DNA for the CDR3: TGTGCCAGCAGCCTAGGGGTGACAGGCATGGAAGGCTACACCTTC. It is translated as CASSLGVTGMEGYTF.